The source of this T cell receptor beta chain is a study of cytomegalovirus exposure and HLA in healthy donors. Notes on the study in general: The study carried out a later analysis of TCR beta sequences. It associated approximately 17,000 of them with specific HLA alleles at a false discovery rate of 0.05. Cytomegalovirus association was assigned to under 200 TCR beta chains. Presence/absence results assume similar sequencing depth per donor, which may not hold.

This CDR3 has 14 amino acids. Germline CDR1 reads SGHRS; CDR2 reads YFSETQ. Trimming took 0 bases from V and 5 from J, leaving 11 bases between them. The PCR ran on 60 Vbeta and 13 Jbeta primers. TCRdb's table, derived via immunoSEQ multiplex PCR, lists solely in-frame clones and lacks some. This sample has about 130,000 clones, with about 79% found just once. On this clone: What it recognizes is unknown.

V and J are TRBV5-1 and TRBJ2-5, with D hard to call. Sequenced material: PBMCs. This clonotype was obtained from a female donor in good health and CMV-seropositive. CDR3 amino acids: CASSLASRPETQYF. The DNA for the CDR3 is TGCGCCAGCAGCTTGGCCAGCAGGCCGGAGACCCAGTACTTC.